The 10 T cell receptor beta chains presented below share a single source sample, sequenced in a study of patients and donors after allogeneic stem cell transplantation. TCRdb used MiXCR to reprocess the RT-PCR reads, holding one entry per CDR3 protein. This sample yields about 960,000 distinct CDR3 sequences, of which approximately 18% are seen a single time; 6% belongs to the top ten. Source material: blood, either unsorted or a sorted T cell fraction (not recorded which). The origin of the receptors is a human donor who was either an allogeneic HSCT recipient or a stem cell or donor lymphocyte infusion donor (not recorded which). It is not recorded whose cells these are; they may come from a transplant donor.

The chain has TRBV4-1 and TRBJ1-6, with D perhaps TRBD1 (5 bases). Germline assignment: CDR1 MGHRA and CDR2 YSYEKL. The CDR3 runs 20 residues. Deletions cut 0 bases from V and 6 bases from J, with 24 bases between. CDR3: CASSQEEGSTVLPINSPLHF. The CDR3 bases are TGCGCCAGCAGCCAAGAGGAGGGGTCGACCGTTCTTCCAATTAATTCACCCCTCCACTTT.

There are many counts of this clonotype. The V and J genes are TRBV29-1 and TRBJ1-1, with D unresolved. This CDR3 is 13 amino acids long. Trimming stripped 4 bases from V and 0 bases from J, with 9 bases between. The germline V gene encodes CDR1 SQVTM and CDR2 ANQGSEA. CDR3 in amino acids: CSVVRRMNTEAFF. As DNA, the CDR3 is TGCAGCGTTGTAAGGAGAATGAACACTGAAGCTTTCTTT.

The chain combines TRBV4-2 with TRBJ2-1; weak D call: TRBD2 (6 bases). The CDR3 has 18 amino acids. With 4 bases removed from V and 0 bases from J, the gap between germline ends came to 19 bases. Germline V CDR1 and CDR2: LGHNA, YNFKEQ. The CDR3 DNA is TGTGCCAGCAGCCGGATCGCCGGGGGTACTAGCTCCTACAATGAGCAGTTCTTC. This codes for CASSRIAGGTSSYNEQFF.

This clonotype was picked up a small number of times. The chain carries TRBV20-1 and TRBJ1-1, with a tentative D call TRBD1 (5 bases). Trimming removed 6 bases from V and 6 bases from J, with 20 bases in between. Looked up from germline, CDR1 is DFQATT and CDR2 is SNEGSKA (reference sequence). The CDR3 has 14 residues. The CDR3 nucleotides are TGCAGTGCCAACCCCGGGACTCCCGGATCTGAAGCTTTCTTT. Translation: CSANPGTPGSEAFF.

This clonotype was seen a few times. The V call is TRBV19, the J call TRBJ2-4; tentative D call: TRBD1 (6 bases). V dropped 3 bases and J dropped 3 bases, with 12 bases sitting between them. The CDR3 runs to 15 residues. CDR1 LNHDA and CDR2 SQIVND come from the germline V gene (reference sequence). The CDR3 DNA follows: TGTGCCAGTAGTATGACAGGTAGTGTCAAAAACATTCAGTACTTC. Translation gives CASSMTGSVKNIQYF.

This clonotype came up a few times. The gene calls are TRBV2 and TRBJ2-7; 9 bases align to TRBD2. The CDR3 has 16 amino acids. From germline, CDR1 is SNHLY and CDR2 FYNNEI. The V segment lost 0 bases and the J segment 2 bases; nucleotides outside the gene matches: 5. CDR3 in DNA: TGTGCCAGCAGTGAAGCCGGACAGCGGGGGGCCTACGAGCAGTACTTC. Protein: CASSEAGQRGAYEQYF.

The rearrangement uses TRBV12-3 or TRBV12-4 and TRBJ1-6, with 7 bases aligning to TRBD1. The junction had 7 bases not matched to a gene; V was cut back by 6 bases and J by 5 bases. This CDR3 is built from 15 residues. As DNA, the CDR3 is TGTGCCAGCAGAAGACAGGGCGGGAATAATTCACCCCTCCACTTT. This translates into CASRRQGGNNSPLHF.

The chain carries TRBV20-1 and TRBJ1-1, with D possibly matching TRBD1 (5 bases). Looked up from germline, CDR1 is DFQATT and CDR2 is SNEGSKA (reference sequence). CDR3 length: 12 residues. Trimming took 6 bases from V and 1 from J, leaving 9 bases between them. CDR3 amino acids: CSATGQNTEAFF. CDR3 coding DNA: TGCAGTGCCACCGGACAGAACACTGAAGCTTTCTTT.

This clonotype appeared many times. The gene calls are TRBV12-3 or TRBV12-4 and TRBJ2-1; no clear D. The CDR3 totals 14 residues. V shed 7 bases and J shed 4 bases, with 14 bases lying between them. CDR3 sequence (DNA): TGTGCCAGCAAGGTCTCGAATCAGTACAATGAGCAGTTCTTC. It yields the protein CASKVSNQYNEQFF.

The CDR3 bases are TGCGCCAGCAGCCAAGATAGCCCGGCATTAAGCTCTGGAAACACCATATATTTT. Its protein product is CASSQDSPALSSGNTIYF. The rearrangement links TRBV4-3 to TRBJ1-3, with D unclear. The CDR3 runs to 18 residues. V was cut by 0 bases and J by 0 bases, with 15 bases left in between. In germline, CDR1 is LGHNA, CDR2 YSLEER.